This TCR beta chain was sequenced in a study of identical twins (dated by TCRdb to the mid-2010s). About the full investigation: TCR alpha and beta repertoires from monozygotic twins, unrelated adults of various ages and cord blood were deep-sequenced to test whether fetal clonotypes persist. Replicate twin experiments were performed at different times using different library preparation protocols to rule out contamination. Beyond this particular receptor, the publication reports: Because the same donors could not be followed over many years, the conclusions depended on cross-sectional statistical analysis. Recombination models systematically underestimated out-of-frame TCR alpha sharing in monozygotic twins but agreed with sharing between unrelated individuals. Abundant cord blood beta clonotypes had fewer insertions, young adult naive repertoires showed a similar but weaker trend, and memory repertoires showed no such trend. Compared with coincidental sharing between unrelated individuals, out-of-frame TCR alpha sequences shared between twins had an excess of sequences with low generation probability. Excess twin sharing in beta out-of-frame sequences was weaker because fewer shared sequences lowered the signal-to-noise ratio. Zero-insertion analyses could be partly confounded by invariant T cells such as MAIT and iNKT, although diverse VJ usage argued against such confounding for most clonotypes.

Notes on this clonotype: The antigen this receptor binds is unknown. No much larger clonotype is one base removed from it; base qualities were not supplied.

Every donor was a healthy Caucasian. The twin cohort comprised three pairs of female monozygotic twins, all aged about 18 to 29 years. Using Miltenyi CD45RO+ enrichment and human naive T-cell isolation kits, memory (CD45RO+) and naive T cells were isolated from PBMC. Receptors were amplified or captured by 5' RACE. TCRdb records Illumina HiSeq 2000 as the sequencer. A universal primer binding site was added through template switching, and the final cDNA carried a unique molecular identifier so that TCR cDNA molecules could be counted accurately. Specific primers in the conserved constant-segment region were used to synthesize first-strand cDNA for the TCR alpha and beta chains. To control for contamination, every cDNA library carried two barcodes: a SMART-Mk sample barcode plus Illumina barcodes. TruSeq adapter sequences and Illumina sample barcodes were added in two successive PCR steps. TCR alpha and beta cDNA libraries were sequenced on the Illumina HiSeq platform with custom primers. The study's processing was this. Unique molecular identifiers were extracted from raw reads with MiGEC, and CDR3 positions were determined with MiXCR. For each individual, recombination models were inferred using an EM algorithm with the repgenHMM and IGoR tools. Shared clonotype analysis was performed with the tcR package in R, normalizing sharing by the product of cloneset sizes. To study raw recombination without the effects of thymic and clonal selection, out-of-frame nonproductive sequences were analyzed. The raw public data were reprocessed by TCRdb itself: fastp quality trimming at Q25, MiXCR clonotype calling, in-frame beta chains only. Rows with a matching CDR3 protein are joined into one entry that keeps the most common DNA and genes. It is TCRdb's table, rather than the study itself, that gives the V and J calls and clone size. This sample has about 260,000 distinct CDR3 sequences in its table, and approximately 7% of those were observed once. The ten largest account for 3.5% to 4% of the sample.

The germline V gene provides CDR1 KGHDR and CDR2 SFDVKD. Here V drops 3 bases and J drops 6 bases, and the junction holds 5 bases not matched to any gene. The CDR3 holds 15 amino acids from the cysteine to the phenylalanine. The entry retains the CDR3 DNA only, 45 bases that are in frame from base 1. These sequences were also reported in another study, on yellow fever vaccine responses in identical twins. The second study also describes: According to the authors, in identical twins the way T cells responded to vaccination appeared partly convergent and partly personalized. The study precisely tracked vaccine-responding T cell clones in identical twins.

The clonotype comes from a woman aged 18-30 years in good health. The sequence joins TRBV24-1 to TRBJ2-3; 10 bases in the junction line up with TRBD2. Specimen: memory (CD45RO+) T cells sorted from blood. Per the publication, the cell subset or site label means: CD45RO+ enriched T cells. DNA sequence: TGTGCCACCAGTGATCAAATAGCGGGAGGTGATACGCAGTATTTT. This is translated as CATSDQIAGGDTQYF.